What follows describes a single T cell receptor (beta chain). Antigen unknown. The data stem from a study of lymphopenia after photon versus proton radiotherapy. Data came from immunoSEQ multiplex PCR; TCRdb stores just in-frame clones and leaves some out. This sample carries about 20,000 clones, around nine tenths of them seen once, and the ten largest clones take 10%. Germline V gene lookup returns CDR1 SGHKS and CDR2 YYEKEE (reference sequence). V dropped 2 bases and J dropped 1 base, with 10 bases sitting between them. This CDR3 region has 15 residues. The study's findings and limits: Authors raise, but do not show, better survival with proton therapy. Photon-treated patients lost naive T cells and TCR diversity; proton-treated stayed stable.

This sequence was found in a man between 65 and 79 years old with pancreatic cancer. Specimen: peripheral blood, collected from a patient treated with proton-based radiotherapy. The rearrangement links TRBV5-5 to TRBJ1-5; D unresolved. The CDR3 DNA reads TGTGCCAGCAGCTTTTTAGGCTCCAGCAATCAGCCCCAGCATTTT. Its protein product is CASSFLGSSNQPQHF. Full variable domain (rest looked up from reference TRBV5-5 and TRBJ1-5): DAGVTQSPTHLIKTRGQQVTLRCSPISGHKSVSWYQQVLGQGPQFIFQYYEKEERGRGNFPDRFSARQFPNYSSELNVNALLLGDSALYLCASSFLGSSNQPQHFGDGTRLSIL.